These 6 T cell receptor beta chains came from one sample sequenced in a study of control samples from healthy donors and cancer patients. Measured with immunoSEQ multiplex PCR; TCRdb has only the in-frame clones, and not every one. The sample comprises 110,000 to 150,000 clones, roughly 94% of which are singletons, and approximately 15% rests with the top ten. Sequencing input: PBMCs. These receptors were taken from a man aged 55 to 69 with colorectal cancer.

This clone was detected only once. Written as DNA, the CDR3 is TGTGCCAGCAGTTTATCGTATCATGGGGACACATCCTACGAGCAGTACTTC. Translated: CASSLSYHGDTSYEQYF. The chain uses TRBV27 and TRBJ2-7; D might be TRBD1 (6 bases). V dropped 0 bases and J dropped 1 base, with 16 bases sitting between them. CDR1 is MNHEY and CDR2 is SMNVEV in the germline V gene (reference sequence). The CDR3 has 17 residues.

The chain is built from TRBV10-3 and TRBJ1-1; the D gene is possibly TRBD1 (5 bases). The length of the CDR3 is 14 residues. Trimming pared 7 bases from V and 2 bases from J, leaving 14 bases between. Germline assignment: CDR1 ENHRY and CDR2 SYGVKD. CDR3 sequence (DNA): TGTGCCATCAATATACGAGGACAAAACACTGAAGCTTTCTTT. Encoded protein: CAINIRGQNTEAFF.

The chain combines TRBV6-5 with TRBJ1-1; D unresolved. The CDR3 has 13 residues. Germline V lookup: CDR1 MNHEY, CDR2 SVGAGI. V was shortened by 8 bases and J by 1 base, with 11 bases between the two germline ends. DNA of the CDR3: TGTGCCAGCCTCCGGACGGAGAACACTGAAGCTTTCTTT. The encoded protein is CASLRTENTEAFF.

The chain is built from TRBV10-2 and TRBJ1-2, with 7 bases lining up with TRBD1. The germline V gene encodes CDR1 WSHSY and CDR2 SAAADI. The V and J ends lost 7 bases and 7 bases, in that order; junction bases with no gene match: 3. This CDR3 spans 11 amino acids. As DNA, the CDR3 is TGCGCCAGCACCCGACAGGGTGGCTACACCTTC. It yields the protein CASTRQGGYTF.

The chain uses TRBV19 and TRBJ1-3; D is possibly TRBD1 (5 bases). Deletions cut 8 bases from V and 0 bases from J, with 17 bases between. There are 16 residues in the CDR3. The germline CDR1 and CDR2 sequences are LNHDA and SQIVND (reference sequence). CDR3 sequence reads: CASGPGRAFSGNTIYF. The CDR3 DNA reads as TGTGCCAGTGGCCCGGGCAGGGCCTTCTCTGGAAACACCATATATTTT.

The chain carries TRBV5-1 and TRBJ1-1; D gene uncertain. The V end lost 4 bases, the J end lost 3 bases, and 13 bases lay between the germline ends. The germline V gene encodes CDR1 SGHRS and CDR2 YFSETQ. The CDR3 consists of 14 residues. In DNA, the CDR3 is TGCGCCAGCAGCGAGGGAAGTTCGGACACTGAAGCTTTCTTT. It specifies CASSEGSSDTEAFF.